This T cell receptor beta chain appears in the sequencing data of a study of human T cells and chemical hapten exposure. This clonotype showed up just a few times. Noted time point: patch test 1, 2 weeks after DPC sensitization. Treatment given: therapeutic diphenylcyclopropenone sensitization with weekly scalp DPC. TCRdb re-derived calls from the RACE reads in MiXCR, one entry per CDR3 protein. The sample lists some 91,000 distinct CDR3 sequences, roughly an eighth seen once, with 2% to 2.5% in the top ten. The receptor comes from a woman between 35 and 50 years old with alopecia areata. Some clones in this sample may be carry-over from other donors' samples. The input for sequencing was whole blood, taken in connection with sensitization to the hapten diphenylcyclopropenone (DPC).

CDR3 loop: CASRHTAFRTEFYGYTF. For the CDR3, the DNA is TGTGCCAGCAGGCATACGGCCTTTCGGACAGAATTTTATGGCTACACCTTC. The V and J genes are TRBV6-2 or TRBV6-3 and TRBJ1-2; D is perhaps TRBD1 (6 bases). The CDR3 consists of 17 residues. V was shortened by 6 bases and J by 5 bases, with 25 bases between the two germline ends. Germline V lookup: CDR1 MNHEY, CDR2 SVGEGT.